These 32 T cell receptor beta chains originate from one sample sequenced in a study of cytomegalovirus exposure and HLA in healthy donors. Vbeta (60) and Jbeta (13) primers were used in the PCR. Produced via immunoSEQ multiplex PCR; TCRdb's table is partial and in-frame only. The sample carries more than 100,000 clones, about 74% recorded once. Sequencing was done on a sample of PBMCs. Receptors were obtained from a woman aged 45-65 years in good health and CMV-seropositive.

The chain links TRBV6-5 to TRBJ2-4, with 7 bases that match TRBD2. Germline CDR1 MNHEY, CDR2 SVGAGI. The CDR3 extends over 12 amino acids. V lost 7 bases, J lost 6 bases, and 3 bases stayed unmatched. CDR3 sequence: CASTGEGNIQYF. The CDR3 region has the DNA TGTGCCAGCACTGGGGAGGGAAACATTCAGTACTTC.

The chain combines TRBV7-2 with TRBJ1-6, with 9 bases matching TRBD1. The J segment lost 14 bases and the V segment lost 5 bases, leaving 7 bases of the junction unmatched. There are 13 residues in the CDR3. In germline, CDR1 is SGHTA, CDR2 FQGNSA. The DNA for the CDR3 is TGTGCCAGCAGCCCTGGGACAGGGTGCACCCTCCACTTT. Translated, it gives CASSPGTGCTLHF.

This clone turned up a few times. This chain links TRBV2 with TRBJ1-1, with a tentative D call TRBD1 (6 bases). Germline V gene data show CDR1 as SNHLY and CDR2 as FYNNEI. The CDR3 is made up of 15 amino acids. Trimming took 7 bases from V and 4 from J, leaving 19 bases between them. CDR3 amino acids: CASKRGLRGSTEAFF. Here the CDR3 DNA reads TGTGCCAGCAAACGGGGCCTAAGGGGGAGCACTGAAGCTTTCTTT.

The chain combines TRBV6-1 with TRBJ2-7; the match to TRBD1 covers 7 bases. The CDR3 is 13 residues long. The trim removed 5 bases at V and 2 bases at J, leaving 3 bases unmatched. Germline-derived CDR1 and CDR2 are MNHNS and SASEGT. CDR3 nucleotides: TGTGCCAGCAGTCCGGGACAGACCTACGAGCAGTACTTC. This gives the protein CASSPGQTYEQYF.

CDR3 nucleotides: TGTGCCATCAGTGACCAGAACACCGGGGAGCTGTTTTTT. Amino acid sequence: CAISDQNTGELFF. The chain links TRBV10-3 to TRBJ2-2; D is uncertain. Trimming took 3 bases from V and 1 from J, leaving 3 bases between them. The CDR3 has 13 residues. Germline V CDR1 and CDR2: ENHRY, SYGVKD.

This rearrangement joins TRBV29-1 to TRBJ2-6, with D possibly matching TRBD1 (5 bases). Germline V gives CDR1 SQVTM, CDR2 ANQGSEA. Between the trimmed V and J ends, which lost 4 bases and 1 base, there was a span of 14 bases. This CDR3 is 16 amino acids long. The DNA of the CDR3 is TGCAGCGTTGCCCCAGGGCACGTATCTGGGGCCAACGTCCTGACTTTC. It encodes CSVAPGHVSGANVLTF. The full variable domain, rest sourced from reference TRBV29-1 and TRBJ2-6, is SAVISQKPSRDICQRGTSLTIQCQVDSQVTMMFWYRQQPGQSLTLIATANQGSEATYESGFVIDKFPISRPNLTFSTLTVSNMSPEDSSIYLCSVAPGHVSGANVLTFGAGSRLTVL.

The genes are TRBV30 and TRBJ1-6; 8 bases agree with TRBD1. V lost 0 bases to trimming and J lost 6 bases; unmatched junction nucleotides: 1. The CDR3 is made up of 14 amino acids. Looked up from germline, CDR1 is GTSNPN and CDR2 is SVGIG (reference sequence). The CDR3 reads CAWSVTGGNSPLHF. The CDR3, as DNA: TGTGCCTGGAGTGTAACAGGGGGTAATTCACCCCTCCACTTT.

The chain couples TRBV29-1 to TRBJ2-5, with D unclear. The better agreement between TRBJ2-7 and the DNA end casts doubt on the J call. In germline, CDR1 is SQVTM, CDR2 ANQGSEA. The CDR3 runs to 11 residues. The DNA for the CDR3 is TGCAGCGTAGTAGCCGGGTACGAGCAGTACTTC. It is translated as CSVVAGYEQYF.

The chain links TRBV5-1 to TRBJ2-5, with TRBD2 matching over 11 bases. The CDR3 is 16 amino acids. V was clipped by 1 base and J by 5 bases; unmatched bases: 7. Germline-derived CDR1 and CDR2 are SGHRS and YFSETQ. CDR3 in DNA: TGCGCCAGCAGCTTGATTAGCGGGGGGGCCGGGGAGACCCAGTACTTC. This translates into CASSLISGGAGETQYF.

This chain links TRBV19 with TRBJ1-1; unclear D gene. The length of the CDR3 is 14 residues. Trimming pared 4 bases from V and 11 bases from J, leaving 20 bases between. The V gene's germline CDR1 is LNHDA and CDR2 SQIVND (reference sequence). The CDR3 loop is CASSTAGGTGHAFF. The CDR3 region has the DNA TGTGCCAGTAGTACAGCGGGAGGCACCGGTCACGCTTTCTTT.

Only a few counts were recorded for this clone. The chain has TRBV7-9 and TRBJ1-4; D perhaps matches TRBD1 (6 bases). The CDR3 totals 15 residues. Between the trimmed V and J ends, which lost 5 bases and 8 bases, there was a span of 18 bases. Germline CDR1 and CDR2: SEHNR and FQNEAQ (reference sequence). This chain's CDR3 is CASSPSGDTGEKLFF. CDR3 DNA: TGTGCCAGCAGCCCCTCAGGGGACACTGGAGAAAAACTGTTTTTT. Variable domain in full (rest from reference TRBV7-9 and TRBJ1-4): DTGVSQNPRHKITKRGQNVTFRCDPISEHNRLYWYRQTLGQGPEFLTYFQNEAQLEKSRLLSDRFSAERPKGSFSTLEIQRTEQGDSAMYLCASSPSGDTGEKLFFGSGTQLSVL.

This clone was detected only a few times. J is TRBJ1-5 and V is TRBV27, with a possible D match to TRBD1 (5 bases). V lost 5 bases and J lost 9, with 17 bases in between. CDR1 MNHEY and CDR2 SMNVEV come from the germline V gene (reference sequence). The CDR3 is made up of 14 amino acids. CDR3 protein: CASSSGTGDLPQHF. Here the CDR3 DNA reads TGTGCCAGCAGTAGTGGGACGGGGGATTTGCCCCAGCATTTT.

This clone was counted between two and nine times. The chain carries TRBV30 and TRBJ2-5, with 9 positions matching TRBD2. The germline CDR1 and CDR2 sequences are GTSNPN and SVGIG (reference sequence). V shed 7 bases, J shed 3 bases, and the junction held 9 bases outside the gene matches. The CDR3 is 14 amino acids. In nucleotides, the CDR3 is TGTGCCTCCGTAGCGGGGGCGAGCAAAGAGACCCAGTACTTC. Protein sequence: CASVAGASKETQYF.

The rearrangement uses TRBV7-9 and TRBJ2-7; D is perhaps TRBD2 (6 bases). There are 13 residues in the CDR3. The germline V and J ends were trimmed by 1 base and 5 bases, with 9 bases remaining between them. The germline gives CDR1 SEHNR, CDR2 FQNEAQ (reference sequence). The CDR3 nucleotides read TGTGCCAGCAGCTTAGGCGGCGGGGACGAGCAGTACTTC. It translates to CASSLGGGDEQYF.

The rearrangement uses TRBV30 and TRBJ2-1; TRBD1 is a possible D gene (6 bases). The CDR3 runs 14 residues. Deletions cut 2 bases from V and 3 bases from J, with 11 bases between. In germline, CDR1 is GTSNPN, CDR2 SVGIG (reference sequence). Written as DNA, the CDR3 is TGTGCCTGGAGTCCCGGGACATACTACAATGAGCAGTTCTTC. This translates into CAWSPGTYYNEQFF.

The chain's CDR3 is CASSMAGDEAFF. The DNA of the CDR3 is TGTGCCAGCAGCATGGCCGGGGATGAAGCTTTCTTT. The chain carries TRBV7-2 and TRBJ1-1; no definite D call. Per germline, CDR1 SGHTA and CDR2 FQGNSA. CDR3 length equals 12 residues. Trimming left V 5 bases short and J 7 bases short, with 11 bases between.

J is TRBJ1-2 and V is TRBV6-6; tentative D call: TRBD1 (6 bases). The CDR3 covers 11 residues. Germline lookup yields CDR1 MNHNY and CDR2 SVGAGI (reference sequence). V dropped 8 bases and J dropped 10 bases, with 14 bases sitting between them. CDR3 residues: CASRAQGHYTF. Written as DNA, the CDR3 is TGTGCCAGCCGGGCCCAGGGGCACTACACCTTC.

The chain is built from TRBV6-5 and TRBJ1-2, with D perhaps matching TRBD1 (5 bases). Germline lookup yields CDR1 MNHEY and CDR2 SVGAGI. Deletions cut 2 bases from V and 3 bases from J, with 16 bases between. The CDR3 runs to 16 residues. CDR3 DNA sequence: TGTGCCAGCAGTTACAGGGGCAGCAAATGGGACTATGGCTACACCTTC. Protein sequence: CASSYRGSKWDYGYTF.

The chain has TRBV7-8 and TRBJ1-5; D may be TRBD1 (6 bases). V lost 5 bases to trimming and J lost 6 bases, with 17 bases between them. The CDR3 totals 15 residues. Germline assignment: CDR1 SGHVS and CDR2 FQNEAQ. The CDR3 DNA is TGTGCCAGCAGCCGTGGACAGTTAAGAGGTCAGCCCCAGCATTTT. This sequence encodes CASSRGQLRGQPQHF.

The V and J genes are TRBV6-1 and TRBJ2-1; D gene ambiguous. The germline V gene encodes CDR1 MNHNS and CDR2 SASEGT. The CDR3 covers 14 residues. Deletions cut 6 bases from V and 0 bases from J, with 9 bases between. CDR3 bases: TGTGCCAGCAGCGCGACACTCTCCTACAATGAGCAGTTCTTC. It translates to CASSATLSYNEQFF.

The rearrangement joins TRBV30 to TRBJ1-4, with a weak D call TRBD1 (6 bases). The CDR3 has 14 residues. Trimming cost V 1 base and J 8 bases, with 14 bases left between them. Germline V gene sequence: CDR1 GTSNPN, CDR2 SVGIG (reference sequence). The CDR3 DNA reads TGTGCCTGGAGTGGCGGCAGGGGCGAAGAAAAACTGTTTTTT. Amino acids: CAWSGGRGEEKLFF.

This clone was recorded only once. This chain connects TRBV7-9 to TRBJ1-6, with D perhaps matching TRBD1 (5 bases). The length of the CDR3 is 16 residues. CDR1 and CDR2 from the germline V gene are SEHNR and FQNEAQ (reference sequence). Trimming removed 5 bases at V and 6 bases at J, with 17 bases between. CDR3 residues: CASSTPGLGSNSPLHF. Here the CDR3 DNA reads TGTGCCAGCAGCACACCGGGACTGGGGAGTAATTCACCCCTCCACTTT.

The chain recombines TRBV7-2 with TRBJ2-7; 7 bases agree with TRBD1. This CDR3 contains 15 residues. Unmatched junction bases numbered 5, after V lost 2 bases and J lost 1 base. From germline, CDR1 is SGHTA and CDR2 FQGNSA. The CDR3 reads CASSLRQGSSYEQYF. As DNA, the CDR3 is TGTGCCAGCAGCTTAAGACAGGGTTCGTCCTACGAGCAGTACTTC.

This clone was found a few times. The V and J genes are TRBV27 and TRBJ1-4, with D possibly TRBD1 on 5 matching bases. This CDR3 comprises 16 residues. Germline loops: CDR1 MNHEY, CDR2 SMNVEV (reference sequence). The V and J ends lost 7 bases and 1 base respectively, with 16 bases between them. CDR3 residues: CASKSLYRKTNEKLFF. CDR3 sequence (DNA): TGTGCCAGCAAATCCTTATACAGGAAAACTAATGAAAAACTGTTTTTT.

The chain carries TRBV7-8 and TRBJ2-3; the match to TRBD2 covers 11 bases. V trimming: 0 bases; J trimming: 6 bases; junction bases outside the gene matches: 5. CDR3 length equals 16 residues. Germline lookup yields CDR1 SGHVS and CDR2 FQNEAQ. CDR3 DNA: TGTGCCAGCAGCTTAGCCCTAGCGGGGGGTTCGGATACGCAGTATTTT. The encoded protein is CASSLALAGGSDTQYF.

Details on this clone: This specimen includes other DNA sequences encoding the same CDR3. The chain links TRBV5-1 to TRBJ1-5, with D maybe TRBD1 (5 bases). Germline V CDR1 and CDR2: SGHRS, YFSETQ. V was trimmed by 0 bases and J by 5 bases, leaving 12 bases between them. The CDR3 runs 15 residues. This CDR3 is CASSLAGDRDQPQHF. CDR3 nucleotides: TGCGCCAGCAGCTTGGCCGGCGACAGAGATCAGCCCCAGCATTTT.

The rearrangement uses TRBV7-2 and TRBJ2-7, with 10 bases matching TRBD2. CDR3 length: 15 residues. The germline gives CDR1 SGHTA, CDR2 FQGNSA. J gave up 3 bases and V 1 base, and 3 bases lay outside the gene matches. The CDR3 sequence: CASSLGASGGYEQYF. The CDR3 DNA reads TGTGCCAGCAGCTTAGGGGCTAGCGGGGGCTACGAGCAGTACTTC.

The V gene is TRBV2, the J gene TRBJ2-3; 10 nucleotides match TRBD2. V lost 6 bases, J lost 5 bases, and 14 bases stayed unmatched. The CDR3 totals 17 residues. The germline V gene encodes CDR1 SNHLY and CDR2 FYNNEI. DNA of the CDR3: TGTGCCAGCAGAGCCCTTGTTCTAGCGGGGGCCGGAGATACGCAGTATTTT. Residues: CASRALVLAGAGDTQYF.

Concerning this clone: In the same sample, other DNA sequences code for this CDR3. The chain uses TRBV11-2 and TRBJ1-2; no clear D gene. CDR1 and CDR2 (germline): SGHAT, FQNNGV. V was shortened by 0 bases and J by 6 bases, with 5 bases between the two germline ends. The CDR3 consists of 12 residues. This CDR3 reads CASSLERNGYTF. In DNA, the CDR3 is TGTGCCAGCAGCTTAGAGAGGAATGGCTACACCTTC.

The chain is built from TRBV7-9 and TRBJ2-1; 9 nucleotides align to TRBD2. The trim removed 5 bases at V and 7 bases at J, leaving 6 bases unmatched. CDR3 length equals 14 residues. The germline V gene encodes CDR1 SEHNR and CDR2 FQNEAQ (reference sequence). CDR3 DNA sequence: TGTGCCAGCAGCCTGGGACTAGCCGGTAATGAGCAGTTCTTC. Encoded protein: CASSLGLAGNEQFF.

This rearrangement joins TRBV15 to TRBJ2-7; 7 nucleotides align to TRBD1. The CDR3 length is 14 residues. The germline gives CDR1 LNHNV, CDR2 YYDKDF (reference sequence). The V and J ends lost 4 bases and 2 bases, in that order; junction bases with no gene match: 5. The CDR3 DNA reads TGTGCCACCAGCAAATACAGGGGCGCCTACGAGCAGTACTTC. Amino acids: CATSKYRGAYEQYF.

This chain links TRBV2 with TRBJ2-7; 7 bases agree with TRBD1. Trimming cost V 3 bases and J 4 bases; bases outside gene matches: 6. This CDR3 region has 14 residues. In germline, CDR1 is SNHLY, CDR2 FYNNEI. CDR3: CASSEAAGGYEQYF. CDR3 nucleotide sequence: TGTGCCAGCAGTGAGGCGGCAGGGGGATACGAGCAGTACTTC.